One sample yielded the 24 T cell receptor beta chains listed below, sequenced in a study of T cell clonotyping in hematopoietic cell transplantation. TCRdb's copy holds only in-frame clones and misses some; the assay was immunoSEQ multiplex PCR. The sample comprises roughly 8,400 clones, 80% to 95% of which are singletons, and roughly 5% rests with the top ten. Sample: PBMCs, taken 100 days after allogeneic stem cell transplant. Source of these receptors: a male patient aged 50 to 60 who had an allogeneic stem cell transplant from a related donor, so T cells may come from the graft donor. Some clones in this sample may be carry-over from other donors' samples.

The gene calls are TRBV7-8 and TRBJ2-1, with 9 nucleotides matching TRBD2. The ends lost 2 bases at V and 2 bases at J; junction bases unmatched: 1. The CDR3 contains 15 residues. Germline V lookup: CDR1 SGHVS, CDR2 FQNEAQ. This chain's CDR3 is CASSLSGRTYNEQFF. The DNA for the CDR3 is TGTGCCAGCAGCTTAAGCGGGAGGACCTACAATGAGCAGTTCTTC.

This chain uses TRBV9 with TRBJ1-6; no clear D. Trimming removed 0 bases at V and 13 bases at J, with 17 bases between. Germline V lookup: CDR1 SGDLS, CDR2 YYNGEE. The CDR3 spans 15 residues. CDR3 residues: CASSVGVTGREPLHF. DNA for the CDR3: TGTGCCAGCAGCGTAGGGGTGACCGGTCGTGAGCCCCTCCACTTT.

The chain uses TRBV29-1 and TRBJ1-2; no clear D gene. Germline V gives CDR1 SQVTM, CDR2 ANQGSEA. V dropped 1 base and J dropped 8 bases, with 8 bases sitting between them. CDR3 length equals 11 residues. The CDR3 is CSVEALVGYTF. CDR3 in DNA: TGCAGCGTTGAAGCCCTTGTCGGCTACACCTTC.

The count of this clone is one. The CDR3 here is CASSHGTYEQYF. The CDR3, as DNA: TGTGCCAGCAGCCACGGCACCTACGAGCAGTACTTC. The genes are TRBV6-5 and TRBJ2-7; D unclear. Trimming cost V 6 bases and J 2 bases, with 8 bases left between them. Germline CDR1 is MNHEY and CDR2 is SVGAGI. There are 12 residues in the CDR3.

The chain uses TRBV5-5 and TRBJ2-7; D call uncertain. The CDR3 covers 13 residues. CDR1 and CDR2 from the germline V gene are SGHKS and YYEKEE (reference sequence). Trimming cost V 0 bases and J 3 bases, with 7 bases left between them. The CDR3 is CASSLEPNYEQYF. The CDR3 nucleotides are TGTGCCAGCAGCTTGGAACCTAACTACGAGCAGTACTTC. Full variable domain (remainder filled in from reference TRBV5-5 and TRBJ2-7): DAGVTQSPTHLIKTRGQQVTLRCSPISGHKSVSWYQQVLGQGPQFIFQYYEKEERGRGNFPDRFSARQFPNYSSELNVNALLLGDSALYLCASSLEPNYEQYFGPGTRLTVT.

The chain recombines TRBV19 with TRBJ1-2; 12 bases match TRBD1. Germline V gives CDR1 LNHDA, CDR2 SQIVND (reference sequence). This CDR3 has 14 amino acids. Unmatched junction bases numbered 2, after V lost 5 bases and J lost 4 bases. CDR3 protein: CASSGDRGLYGYTF. CDR3 sequence (DNA): TGTGCCAGTAGTGGGGACAGGGGGCTCTATGGCTACACCTTC.

This clone has just one count. The V and J genes are TRBV27 and TRBJ1-2; TRBD1 matches at 9 bases. This CDR3 contains 14 residues. The V gene's germline CDR1 is MNHEY and CDR2 SMNVEV (reference sequence). V shed 3 bases, J shed 2 bases, and the junction held 1 base outside the gene matches. DNA for the CDR3: TGTGCCAGCAGTTTTGGACAGGGGAACTATGGCTACACCTTC. This sequence encodes CASSFGQGNYGYTF.

The chain recombines TRBV7-2 with TRBJ2-1; 10 positions agree with TRBD1. The V gene's germline CDR1 is SGHTA and CDR2 FQGNSA. The V and J ends lost 5 bases and 2 bases, in that order; junction bases with no gene match: 9. CDR3 length equals 17 residues. For the CDR3, the DNA is TGTGCCAGCAGCGTACGACAGGGGGCTGGGGCCTACAATGAGCAGTTCTTC. Residues: CASSVRQGAGAYNEQFF.

V usage is TRBV7-3 and J usage is TRBJ2-3, with TRBD2 identical over 12 bases. From germline, CDR1 is SGHTA and CDR2 FQGTGA. Losses at the gene ends were 2 bases for V and 4 bases for J; bases not matched to a gene: 4. The CDR3 runs to 16 residues. CDR3 sequence (DNA): TGTGCCAGCAGCTTACTAGCGGGGGGGATCTCAGATACGCAGTATTTT. It yields the protein CASSLLAGGISDTQYF. The whole variable domain, remainder taken from reference TRBV7-3 and TRBJ2-3, is GAGVSQTPSNKVTEKGKYVELRCDPISGHTALYWYRQSLGQGPEFLIYFQGTGAADDSGLPNDRFFAVRPEGSVSTLKIQRTERGDSAVYLCASSLLAGGISDTQYFGPGTRLTVL.

The chain recombines TRBV2 with TRBJ1-6; no firm D call. V gave up 9 bases and J gave up 10 bases, with 16 bases separating them. The CDR3 spans 13 residues. The germline V gene has CDR1 SNHLY and CDR2 FYNNEI. The CDR3: CARDTGAQSPLHF. CDR3 bases: TGTGCCAGAGACACGGGTGCCCAATCACCCCTCCACTTT.

The chain couples TRBV30 to TRBJ2-1; tentatively, D is TRBD1 (5 bases). The CDR3 contains 14 residues. Per the germline V gene, CDR1 is GTSNPN and CDR2 is SVGIG (reference sequence). The V end lost 1 base, the J end lost 6 bases, and 13 bases lay between the germline ends. The DNA for the CDR3 is TGTGCCTGGAGTGAAGCGTGGGGCAGCAATGAGCAGTTCTTC. This gives the protein CAWSEAWGSNEQFF.

This chain uses TRBV6-4 with TRBJ2-3, with D hard to call. CDR1 is MRHNA, CDR2 SNTAGT, per germline. Trimming cost V 0 bases and J 2 bases, with 3 bases left between them. This CDR3 comprises 13 residues. The CDR3 sequence is CASSDSDTDTQYF. The DNA of the CDR3 is TGTGCCAGCAGTGACTCTGACACAGATACGCAGTATTTT.

This chain connects TRBV5-6 to TRBJ1-2; weak D call: TRBD1 (5 bases). The V end was cut by 0 bases, the J end by 4 bases, with 10 bases between. Germline V CDR1 and CDR2: SGHDT, YYEEEE. This CDR3 spans 14 amino acids. The CDR3, as DNA: TGTGCCAGCAGCTTGGGCAGGGTTAGCTATGGCTACACCTTC. This translates into CASSLGRVSYGYTF.

The chain combines TRBV4-3 with TRBJ2-3; possibly TRBD2 for D (6 bases). Germline CDR1 reads LGHNA; CDR2 reads YSLEER. Trimming stripped 3 bases from V and 1 base from J, with 14 bases between. The CDR3 length is 16 residues. The CDR3 is CASSQDGGYGTDTQYF. The CDR3 DNA is TGCGCCAGCAGCCAGGATGGAGGGTACGGCACAGATACGCAGTATTTT.

The CDR3 DNA follows: TGTGCCTGGAGTTGGGCAGGTGGTGAAAAACTGTTTTTT. It yields the protein CAWSWAGGEKLFF. The gene calls are TRBV30 and TRBJ1-4; no clear D. The CDR3 has 13 amino acids. V shed 2 bases and J shed 7 bases, with 11 bases lying between them. Germline CDR1 and CDR2: GTSNPN and SVGIG (reference sequence).

The chain is built from TRBV10-3 and TRBJ2-5; 12 nucleotides match TRBD1. Per germline, CDR1 ENHRY and CDR2 SYGVKD. V lost 2 bases to trimming and J lost 5 bases; unmatched junction nucleotides: 12. The CDR3 has 18 amino acids. The CDR3 is CAISELPGTGGGKETQYF. DNA of the CDR3: TGTGCCATCAGTGAGCTACCCGGGACAGGGGGCGGAAAGGAGACCCAGTACTTC.

V gene TRBV11-2 combines with J gene TRBJ2-7; D unresolved. CDR1 SGHAT and CDR2 FQNNGV come from the germline V gene. CDR3 length equals 15 residues. Trimming removed 1 base at V and 0 bases at J, with 10 bases between. For the CDR3, the DNA is TGTGCCAGCAGCTTAGTGGGCCCGGGCTCCTACGAGCAGTACTTC. It encodes CASSLVGPGSYEQYF.

By proportion, this clone is large (0.1 to 1%). The chain recombines TRBV5-6 with TRBJ2-7; 11 bases match TRBD2. Germline lookup yields CDR1 SGHDT and CDR2 YYEEEE. Unmatched junction bases numbered 9, after V lost 4 bases and J lost 3 bases. The CDR3 sequence is 16 residues long. The CDR3 here is CASSGGPGLADYEQYF. CDR3 DNA sequence: TGTGCCAGCAGCGGGGGCCCGGGACTAGCGGACTACGAGCAGTACTTC.

The chain couples TRBV28 to TRBJ2-3, with D tentatively TRBD1 or TRBD2 (5 bases each). CDR1 is MDHEN and CDR2 is SYDVKM in the germline V gene. There are 11 residues in the CDR3. V was cut by 8 bases and J by 6 bases, with 9 bases left in between. CDR3 loop: CASGDGDTQYF. CDR3 sequence (DNA): TGTGCCAGCGGGGACGGGGATACGCAGTATTTT.

The rearrangement joins TRBV19 to TRBJ1-1; no clear D. Germline assignment: CDR1 LNHDA and CDR2 SQIVND (reference sequence). This CDR3 comprises 14 residues. The V and J ends lost 6 bases and 0 bases respectively, with 11 bases between them. The CDR3 bases are TGTGCCAGTAGCCGTCGGACGGTGAACACTGAAGCTTTCTTT. Translation: CASSRRTVNTEAFF.

This clone is a singleton in its sample. The V call is TRBV6-6, the J call TRBJ1-3; tentative D call: TRBD1 (5 bases). The germline gives CDR1 MNHNY, CDR2 SVGAGI (reference sequence). The ends were cut back, 0 bases at V and 4 bases at J, with 13 bases in the middle. The CDR3 is made up of 16 amino acids. For the CDR3, the DNA is TGTGCCAGCAGTTACTCGGGGGAATCAGAAGGAAACACCATATATTTT. Its protein product is CASSYSGESEGNTIYF.

This chain connects TRBV7-2 to TRBJ2-1; D not certain. Trimming shortened V by 0 bases and J by 6 bases, and 9 bases separated the two germline ends. This CDR3 has 14 amino acids. Germline V gene sequence: CDR1 SGHTA, CDR2 FQGNSA. For the CDR3, the DNA is TGTGCCAGCAGCTTAGCATCAGGATCCAATGAGCAGTTCTTC. Protein product: CASSLASGSNEQFF.

The rearrangement links TRBV5-1 to TRBJ2-7; D is uncertain. The CDR3 extends over 17 amino acids. Looked up from germline, CDR1 is SGHRS and CDR2 is YFSETQ. The V and J ends lost 2 bases and 5 bases respectively, with 23 bases between them. For the CDR3, the DNA is TGCGCCAGCAGCTTCGGGCTAACCTCCCTAAAGATCGACGAGCAGTACTTC. Protein sequence: CASSFGLTSLKIDEQYF.

This clone turned up a few times. The rearrangement links TRBV5-6 to TRBJ2-7; D possibly corresponds to TRBD2 (6 bases). The CDR3 contains 14 residues. In germline, CDR1 is SGHDT, CDR2 YYEEEE. Trimming cost V 3 bases and J 7 bases, with 17 bases left between them. The CDR3 coding sequence is TGTGCCAGCAGCTGGGGACTTGTTGGGGGGGAGCAGTACTTC. This codes for CASSWGLVGGEQYF.